Detailed here is one TCR beta chain. The protocol was immunoSEQ multiplex PCR, while the TCRdb copy is restricted to in-frame clones and leaves out a portion. Found here are roughly 100,000 clones, approximately 94% of them singletons; the top ten hold roughly 0.82%. These data belong to a study of cytomegalovirus exposure and HLA in healthy donors. The V gene's germline CDR1 is SGHAT and CDR2 FQNNGV. The CDR3 is 16 amino acids. The V and J ends lost 3 bases and 6 bases, in that order; junction bases with no gene match: 9. This clonotype originated in a woman younger than 30 in good health and CMV-seronegative. Source material: PBMCs. This chain joins TRBV11-2 and TRBJ1-5; 9 bases align to TRBD1. Here the CDR3 reads CASSLWGTGKVQPQHF. For the CDR3, the DNA is TGTGCCAGCAGCTTGTGGGGGACAGGGAAAGTTCAGCCCCAGCATTTT.